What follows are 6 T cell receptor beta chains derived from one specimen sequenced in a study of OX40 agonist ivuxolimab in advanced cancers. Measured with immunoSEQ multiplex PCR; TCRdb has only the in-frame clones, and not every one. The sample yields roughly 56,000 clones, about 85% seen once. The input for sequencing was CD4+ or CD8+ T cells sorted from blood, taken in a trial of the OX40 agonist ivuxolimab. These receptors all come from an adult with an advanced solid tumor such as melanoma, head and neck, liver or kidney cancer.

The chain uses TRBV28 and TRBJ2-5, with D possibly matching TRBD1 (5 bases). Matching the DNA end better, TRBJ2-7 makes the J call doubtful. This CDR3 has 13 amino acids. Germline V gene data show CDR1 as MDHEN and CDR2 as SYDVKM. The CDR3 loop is CASSLPSTAEQYF. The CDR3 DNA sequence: TGTGCCAGCAGTTTACCCTCGACAGCCGAGCAGTACTTC.

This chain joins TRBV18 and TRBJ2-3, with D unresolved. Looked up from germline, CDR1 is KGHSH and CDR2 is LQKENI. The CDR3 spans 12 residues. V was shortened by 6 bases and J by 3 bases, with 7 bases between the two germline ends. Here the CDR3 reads CASSTYTDTQYF. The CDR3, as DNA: TGTGCCAGCTCGACCTATACAGATACGCAGTATTTT.

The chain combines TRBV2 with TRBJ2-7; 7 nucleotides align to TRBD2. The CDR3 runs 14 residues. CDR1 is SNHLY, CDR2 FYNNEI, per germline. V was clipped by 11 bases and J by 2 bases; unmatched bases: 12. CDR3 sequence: CARGLAALPYEQYF. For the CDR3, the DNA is TGTGCCCGGGGCCTAGCGGCTCTGCCCTACGAGCAGTACTTC.

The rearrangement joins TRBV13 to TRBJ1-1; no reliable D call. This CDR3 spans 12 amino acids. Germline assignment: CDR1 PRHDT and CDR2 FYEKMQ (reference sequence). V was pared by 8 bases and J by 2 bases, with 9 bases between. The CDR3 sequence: CASSVTNTEAFF. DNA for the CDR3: TGTGCCAGCTCGGTGACCAACACTGAAGCTTTCTTT.

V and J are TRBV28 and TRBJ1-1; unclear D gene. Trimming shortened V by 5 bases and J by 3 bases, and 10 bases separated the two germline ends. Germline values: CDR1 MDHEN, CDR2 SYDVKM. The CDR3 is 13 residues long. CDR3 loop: CASSQLVDTEAFF. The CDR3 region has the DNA TGTGCCAGCAGTCAGCTCGTGGACACTGAAGCTTTCTTT.

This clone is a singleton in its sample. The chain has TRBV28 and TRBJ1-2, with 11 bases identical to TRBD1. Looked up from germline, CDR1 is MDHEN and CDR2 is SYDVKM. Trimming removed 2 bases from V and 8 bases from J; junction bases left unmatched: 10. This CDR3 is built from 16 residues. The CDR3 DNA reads TGTGCCAGCAGTTTAGGGGACAGGGGGGGCGTGAAGGGCTACACCTTC. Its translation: CASSLGDRGGVKGYTF.